Below are 18 T cell receptor beta chains sequenced from a single sample in a study of T cell changes during pregnancy in multiple sclerosis. Only in-frame clones appear in the TCRdb table, and some are missing; sequencing was by immunoSEQ multiplex PCR. The sample holds tens of thousands of clones, 93% seen once. Sequenced material: peripheral blood, taken in the second trimester of pregnancy. The receptors were sampled from a female donor with multiple sclerosis, enrolled in a pregnancy study.

This chain links TRBV28 with TRBJ1-5; D is perhaps TRBD1 (6 bases). Germline V CDR1 and CDR2: MDHEN, SYDVKM. Trimming pared 8 bases from V and 5 bases from J, leaving 13 bases between. This CDR3 has 13 residues. CDR3 in amino acids: CASGQGLDQPQHF. CDR3 DNA sequence: TGTGCCAGCGGTCAGGGGTTGGATCAGCCCCAGCATTTT.

V usage is TRBV5-8 and J usage is TRBJ1-5; D uncertain. The CDR3 consists of 15 residues. Germline values: CDR1 SGHTS, CDR2 YDEGEE. V was cut by 1 base and J by 0 bases, with 8 bases left in between. CDR3 DNA sequence: TGTGCCAGCAGCTTGACGGTCTATAGCAATCAGCCCCAGCATTTT. Protein sequence: CASSLTVYSNQPQHF.

The rearrangement links TRBV11-2 to TRBJ2-5; maybe TRBD1 (5 bases). V was pared by 5 bases and J by 2 bases, with 9 bases between. The CDR3 extends over 13 amino acids. The germline gives CDR1 SGHAT, CDR2 FQNNGV. The CDR3 sequence is CASSKGHQETQYF. CDR3 sequence (DNA): TGTGCCAGCAGCAAAGGACATCAAGAGACCCAGTACTTC.

A remark on this clone: One end of the junction does not line up with germline, which may come from a read error. The gene calls are TRBV7-7 and TRBJ2-1; 8 nucleotides line up with TRBD1. Germline V gene data show CDR1 as SSHAT and CDR2 as FNYEAQ (reference sequence). This CDR3 comprises 15 residues. The CDR3 nucleotides are TGTGCTAGCAGCTCTGGACAGGGTACCTACAATGAGCAGTTCTTC. Translating gives CASSSGQGTYNEQFF.

J is TRBJ2-4 and V is TRBV2, with 7 bases lining up with TRBD1. The germline V gene has CDR1 SNHLY and CDR2 FYNNEI. With 5 bases clipped from V and 0 bases from J, the junction kept 4 bases outside the gene matches. The CDR3 runs to 15 residues. CDR3 region: CASSSQGRAKNIQYF. The DNA of the CDR3 is TGTGCCAGCAGTTCACAGGGGAGAGCCAAAAACATTCAGTACTTC. The whole variable domain, remainder taken from reference TRBV2 and TRBJ2-4, is EPEVTQTPSHQVTQMGQEVILRCVPISNHLYFYWYRQILGQKVEFLVSFYNNEISEKSEIFDDQFSVERPDGSNFTLKIRSTKLEDSAMYFCASSSQGRAKNIQYFGAGTRLSVL.

The gene calls are TRBV25-1 and TRBJ2-1, with a tentative D call TRBD2 (6 bases). V gave up 6 bases and J gave up 10 bases, with 25 bases separating them. The germline V gene encodes CDR1 MGHDK and CDR2 SYGVNS. The CDR3 covers 16 residues. The CDR3 spells CASSLTGTLTHPEQFF. CDR3 nucleotides: TGTGCCAGCAGCCTGACCGGGACTCTCACACATCCCGAGCAGTTCTTC.

This sequence joins TRBV5-5 and TRBJ1-1; D is ambiguous. Germline-derived CDR1 and CDR2 are SGHKS and YYEKEE (reference sequence). The length of the CDR3 is 14 residues. V lost 2 bases, J lost 4 bases, and 12 bases lay in between. CDR3 in DNA: TGTGCCAGCAGCTTCCGGTATTCGGTCACTGAAGCTTTCTTT. As protein: CASSFRYSVTEAFF.

This clone was seen just once. The CDR3: CASSVGLRGTGELFF. CDR3 in DNA: TGTGCCAGCAGCGTAGGCCTGCGGGGCACCGGGGAGCTGTTTTTT. The gene calls are TRBV9 and TRBJ2-2; D is perhaps TRBD2 (6 bases). The V end was cut by 0 bases, the J end by 4 bases, with 10 bases between. The CDR3 has 15 residues. Germline V gene sequence: CDR1 SGDLS, CDR2 YYNGEE.

The J gene is TRBJ1-2, the V gene TRBV6-5, with a possible D match to TRBD1 (5 bases). With 6 bases removed from V and 8 bases from J, the gap between germline ends came to 16 bases. This CDR3 is 13 amino acids long. The V gene's germline CDR1 is MNHEY and CDR2 SVGAGI. The CDR3 is CASSRGTWSGYTF. CDR3 sequence (DNA): TGTGCCAGCAGCCGCGGGACCTGGAGCGGCTACACCTTC.

The rearrangement links TRBV18 to TRBJ2-1, with TRBD2 identical over 14 bases. The J segment lost 6 bases and the V segment lost 6 bases, leaving 4 bases of the junction unmatched. Germline V CDR1 and CDR2: KGHSH, LQKENI. The CDR3 has 15 amino acids. CDR3 amino acids: CASSAGTSGGNEQFF. The CDR3 DNA reads TGTGCCAGCTCGGCCGGGACTAGCGGGGGCAATGAGCAGTTCTTC.

The chain recombines TRBV13 with TRBJ2-1, with 7 nucleotides matching TRBD2. This CDR3 is built from 14 residues. V dropped 5 bases and J dropped 5; count of bases not matched to a gene: 6. Germline assignment: CDR1 PRHDT and CDR2 FYEKMQ (reference sequence). The CDR3 region is CASSPWGGNNEQFF. The DNA for the CDR3 is TGTGCCAGCAGCCCCTGGGGGGGGAACAATGAGCAGTTCTTC.

This sequence joins TRBV10-3 and TRBJ2-7; 7 bases align to TRBD2. The CDR3 totals 11 residues. Trimming at V came to 10 bases and at J to 4 bases, leaving 4 bases not matched to a gene. Germline-derived CDR1 and CDR2 are ENHRY and SYGVKD. DNA of the CDR3: TGTGCCACGACTAGCAGTTACGAGCAGTACTTC. Translation gives CATTSSYEQYF.

The chain uses TRBV4-1 and TRBJ2-4; a possible D gene is TRBD1 (5 bases). Germline CDR1 and CDR2: MGHRA and YSYEKL. The CDR3 runs to 17 residues. Trimming removed 3 bases from V and 0 bases from J, with 15 bases in between. As DNA, the CDR3 is TGCGCCAGCAGCCATGGCAGGGTATTTCGAGCCAAAAACATTCAGTACTTC. This sequence encodes CASSHGRVFRAKNIQYF.

The chain joins TRBV18 to TRBJ2-5; the D gene is possibly TRBD1 (6 bases). The CDR3 runs to 16 residues. Germline CDR1 KGHSH, CDR2 LQKENI. V was clipped by 8 bases and J by 7 bases, with 26 bases between them. The CDR3 loop reads CASPLPGARKIGTQYF. CDR3 sequence (DNA): TGTGCCAGCCCTCTTCCAGGGGCTCGTAAAATTGGGACCCAGTACTTC.

The chain couples TRBV5-1 to TRBJ2-7, with D possibly being TRBD2 (6 bases). The V end was cut by 3 bases, the J end by 0 bases, with 13 bases between. CDR3 size: 15 residues. In germline, CDR1 is SGHRS, CDR2 YFSETQ. The CDR3 loop is CASSSPGLSSYEQYF. The CDR3 DNA reads as TGCGCCAGCAGCTCTCCGGGACTGAGCTCCTACGAGCAGTACTTC.

This clone has just one count. The chain combines TRBV7-8 with TRBJ1-2; D unclear. The V and J ends lost 6 bases and 4 bases respectively, with 12 bases between them. The germline gives CDR1 SGHVS, CDR2 FQNEAQ. The CDR3 has 13 amino acids. For the CDR3, the DNA is TGTGCCAGCAGTCCCGAGAGCGGCTATGGCTACACCTTC. Its protein product is CASSPESGYGYTF. Complete variable domain (other parts from reference TRBV7-8 and TRBJ1-2): GAGVSQSPRYKVAKRGQDVALRCDPISGHVSLFWYQQALGQGPEFLTYFQNEAQLDKSGLPSDRFFAERPEGSVSTLKIQRTQQEDSAVYLCASSPESGYGYTFGSGTRLTVV.

DNA for the CDR3: TGTGCCCCCAACTTGGCGGGAAGAATAGATACGCAGTATTTT. It translates to CAPNLAGRIDTQYF. The rearrangement uses TRBV30 and TRBJ2-3; D is perhaps TRBD2 (6 bases). The germline gives CDR1 GTSNPN, CDR2 SVGIG (reference sequence). Trimming left V 8 bases short and J 5 bases short, with 20 bases between. This CDR3 spans 14 amino acids. Drawing the rest from reference TRBV30 and TRBJ2-3, the complete variable domain is SQTIHQWPATLVQPVGSPLSLECTVEGTSNPNLYWYRQAAGRGLQLLFYSVGIGQISSEVPQNLSASRPQDRQFILSSKKLLLSDSGFYLCAPNLAGRIDTQYFGPGTRLTVL.

CDR3 sequence (DNA): TGTGCCAGCACCGACCCGACAGGCAAGAACACTGAAGCTTTCTTT. Translated, it gives CASTDPTGKNTEAFF. This rearrangement joins TRBV5-4 to TRBJ1-1; a possible D gene is TRBD1 (6 bases). V was trimmed by 6 bases and J by 1 base, leaving 16 bases between them. This CDR3 is built from 15 residues. CDR1 SGHNT and CDR2 YYREEE come from the germline V gene (reference sequence).